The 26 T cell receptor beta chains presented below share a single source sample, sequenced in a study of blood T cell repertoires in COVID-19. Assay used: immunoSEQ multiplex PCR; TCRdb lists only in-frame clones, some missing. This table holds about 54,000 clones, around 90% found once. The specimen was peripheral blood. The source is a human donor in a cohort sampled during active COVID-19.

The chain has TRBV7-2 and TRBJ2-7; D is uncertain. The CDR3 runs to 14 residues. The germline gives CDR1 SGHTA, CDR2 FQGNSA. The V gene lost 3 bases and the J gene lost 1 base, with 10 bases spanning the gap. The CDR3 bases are TGTGCCAGCAGCTTTAGGCGGCGTTCCTACGAGCAGTACTTC. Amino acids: CASSFRRRSYEQYF.

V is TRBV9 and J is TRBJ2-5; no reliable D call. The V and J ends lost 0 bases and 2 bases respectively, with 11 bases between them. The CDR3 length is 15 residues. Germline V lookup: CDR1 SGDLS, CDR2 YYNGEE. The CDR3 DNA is TGTGCCAGCAGCGTAGGGTTGGGCAGGCAAGAGACCCAGTACTTC. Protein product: CASSVGLGRQETQYF. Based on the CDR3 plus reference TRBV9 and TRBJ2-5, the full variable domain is DSGVTQTPKHLITATGQRVTLRCSPRSGDLSVYWYQQSLDQGLQFLIQYYNGEERAKGNILERFSAQQFPDLHSELNLSSLELGDSALYFCASSVGLGRQETQYFGPGTRLLVL.

The DNA for the CDR3 is TGCGCCAGCAGCCAGGGGCGTCGGGCAGCCTTTGGCTACACCTTC. This encodes CASSQGRRAAFGYTF. This sequence joins TRBV4-3 and TRBJ1-2; TRBD1 is a possible D gene (5 bases). Germline values: CDR1 LGHNA, CDR2 YSLEER. The CDR3 runs to 15 residues. The ends were cut back, 3 bases at V and 7 bases at J, with 18 bases in the middle.

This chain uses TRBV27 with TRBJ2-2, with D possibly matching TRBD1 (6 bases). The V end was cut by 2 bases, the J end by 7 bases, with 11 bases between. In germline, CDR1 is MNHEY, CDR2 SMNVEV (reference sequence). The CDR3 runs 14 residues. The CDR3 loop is CASSLGRGGGELFF. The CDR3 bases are TGTGCCAGCAGTTTAGGCAGGGGTGGCGGGGAGCTGTTTTTT.

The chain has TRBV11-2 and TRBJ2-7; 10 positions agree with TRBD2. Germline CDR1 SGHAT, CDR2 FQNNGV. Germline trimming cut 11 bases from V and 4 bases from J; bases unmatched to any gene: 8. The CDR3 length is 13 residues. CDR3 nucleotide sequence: TGTGCCGCGGGTAGCGGGGGGCCATACGAGCAGTACTTC. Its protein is CAAGSGGPYEQYF.

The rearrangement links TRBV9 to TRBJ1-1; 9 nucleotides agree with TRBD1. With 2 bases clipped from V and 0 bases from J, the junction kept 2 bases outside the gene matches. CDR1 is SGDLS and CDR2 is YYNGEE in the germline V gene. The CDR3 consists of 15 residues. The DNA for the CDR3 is TGTGCCAGCAGCGTCGGACAGGGGATGAACACTGAAGCTTTCTTT. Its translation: CASSVGQGMNTEAFF.

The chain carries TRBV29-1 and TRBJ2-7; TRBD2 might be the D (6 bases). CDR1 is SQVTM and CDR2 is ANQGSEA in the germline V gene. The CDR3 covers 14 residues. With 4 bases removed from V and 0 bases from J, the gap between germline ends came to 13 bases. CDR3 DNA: TGCAGCGTTGTATTGCGGGGAAGCTCCTACGAGCAGTACTTC. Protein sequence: CSVVLRGSSYEQYF.

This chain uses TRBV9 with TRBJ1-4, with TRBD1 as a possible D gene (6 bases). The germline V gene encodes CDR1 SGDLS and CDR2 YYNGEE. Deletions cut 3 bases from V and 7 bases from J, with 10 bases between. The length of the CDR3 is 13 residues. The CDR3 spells CASSEGTSEKLFF. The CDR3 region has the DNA TGTGCCAGCAGCGAGGGGACAAGTGAAAAACTGTTTTTT. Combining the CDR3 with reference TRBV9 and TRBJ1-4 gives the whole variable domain DSGVTQTPKHLITATGQRVTLRCSPRSGDLSVYWYQQSLDQGLQFLIQYYNGEERAKGNILERFSAQQFPDLHSELNLSSLELGDSALYFCASSEGTSEKLFFGSGTQLSVL.

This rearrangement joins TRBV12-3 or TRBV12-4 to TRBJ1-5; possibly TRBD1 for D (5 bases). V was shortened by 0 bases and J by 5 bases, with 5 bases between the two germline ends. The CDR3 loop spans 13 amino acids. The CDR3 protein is CASSLATDQPQHF. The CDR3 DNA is TGTGCCAGCAGTTTAGCGACAGATCAGCCCCAGCATTTT.

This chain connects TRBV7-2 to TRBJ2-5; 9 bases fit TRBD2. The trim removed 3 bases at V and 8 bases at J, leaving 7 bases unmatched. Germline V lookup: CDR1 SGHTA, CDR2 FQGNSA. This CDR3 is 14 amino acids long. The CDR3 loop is CASSLGGGAGTQYF. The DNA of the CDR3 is TGTGCCAGCAGCTTGGGCGGGGGGGCTGGCACCCAGTACTTC.

The CDR3 DNA sequence: TGTGCCAGCAGCCTACAAAGCGGGAGGCCCTACGAGCAGTACTTC. Translated, it gives CASSLQSGRPYEQYF. V and J are TRBV11-2 and TRBJ2-7, with 9 bases aligning to TRBD2. Germline V gene sequence: CDR1 SGHAT, CDR2 FQNNGV. V lost 5 bases to trimming and J lost 2 bases; unmatched junction nucleotides: 7. The CDR3 extends over 15 amino acids. Drawing the rest from reference TRBV11-2 and TRBJ2-7, the complete variable domain is EAGVAQSPRYKIIEKRQSVAFWCNPISGHATLYWYQQILGQGPKLLIQFQNNGVVDDSQLPKDRFSAERLKGVDSTLKIQPAKLEDSAVYLCASSLQSGRPYEQYFGPGTRLTVT.

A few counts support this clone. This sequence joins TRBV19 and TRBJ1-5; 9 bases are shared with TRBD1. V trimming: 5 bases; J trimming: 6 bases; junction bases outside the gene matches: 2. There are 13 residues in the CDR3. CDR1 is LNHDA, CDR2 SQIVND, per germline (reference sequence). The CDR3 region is CASSGQGPQPQHF. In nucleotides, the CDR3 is TGTGCCAGTAGTGGACAGGGGCCTCAGCCCCAGCATTTT.

CDR3 nucleotide sequence: TGTGCCAGCAGAGTAGTCGGGGAGCTGTTTTTT. Translation gives CASRVVGELFF. This chain uses TRBV12-3 or TRBV12-4 with TRBJ2-2; D uncertain. The CDR3 loop spans 11 amino acids. Trimming removed 6 bases at V and 7 bases at J, with 6 bases between.

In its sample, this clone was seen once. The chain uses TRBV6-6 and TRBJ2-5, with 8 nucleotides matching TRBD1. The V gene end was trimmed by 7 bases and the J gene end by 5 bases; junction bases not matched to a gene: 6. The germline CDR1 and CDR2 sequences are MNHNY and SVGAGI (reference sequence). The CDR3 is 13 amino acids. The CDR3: CASKPDRGETQYF. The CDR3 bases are TGTGCCAGCAAGCCCGACAGGGGCGAGACCCAGTACTTC.

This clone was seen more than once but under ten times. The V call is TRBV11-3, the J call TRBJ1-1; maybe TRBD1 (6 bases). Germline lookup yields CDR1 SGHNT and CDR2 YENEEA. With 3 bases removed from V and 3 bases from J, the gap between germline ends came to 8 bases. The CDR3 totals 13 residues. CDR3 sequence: CASSFHRDTEAFF. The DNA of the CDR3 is TGTGCCAGCAGCTTTCACAGGGACACTGAAGCTTTCTTT.

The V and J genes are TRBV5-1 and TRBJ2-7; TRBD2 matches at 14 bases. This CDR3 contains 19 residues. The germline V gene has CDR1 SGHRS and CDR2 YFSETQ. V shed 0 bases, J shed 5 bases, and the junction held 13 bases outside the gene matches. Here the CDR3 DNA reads TGCGCCAGCAGCTTGGGTCTAGGGGGACTAGCGGGAGTTTACAACGAGCAGTACTTC. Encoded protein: CASSLGLGGLAGVYNEQYF. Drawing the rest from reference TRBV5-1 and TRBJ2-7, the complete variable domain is KAGVTQTPRYLIKTRGQQVTLSCSPISGHRSVSWYQQTPGQGLQFLFEYFSETQRNKGNFPGRFSGRQFSNSRSEMNVSTLELGDSALYLCASSLGLGGLAGVYNEQYFGPGTRLTVT.

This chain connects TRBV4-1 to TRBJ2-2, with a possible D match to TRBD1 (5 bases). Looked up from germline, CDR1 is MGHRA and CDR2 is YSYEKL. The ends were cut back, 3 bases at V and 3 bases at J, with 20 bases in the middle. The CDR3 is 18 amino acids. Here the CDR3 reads CASSHETSRARYTGELFF. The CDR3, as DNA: TGCGCCAGCAGCCATGAAACTTCCAGGGCCAGATACACCGGGGAGCTGTTTTTT.

CDR3 region: CASSLLGGDGYNEQFF. The DNA of the CDR3 is TGTGCCAGCAGTTTATTAGGGGGGGATGGGTACAATGAGCAGTTCTTC. The rearrangement uses TRBV27 and TRBJ2-1, with D possibly being TRBD2 (7 bases). Trimming cost V 1 base and J 4 bases, with 14 bases left between them. Germline V gene data show CDR1 as MNHEY and CDR2 as SMNVEV (reference sequence). This CDR3 contains 16 residues.

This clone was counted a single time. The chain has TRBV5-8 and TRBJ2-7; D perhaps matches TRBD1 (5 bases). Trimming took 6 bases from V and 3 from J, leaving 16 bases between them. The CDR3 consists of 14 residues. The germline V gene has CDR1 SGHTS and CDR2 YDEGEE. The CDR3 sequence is CASTTEWGVYEQYF. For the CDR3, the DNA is TGTGCCAGCACTACTGAGTGGGGCGTCTACGAGCAGTACTTC.

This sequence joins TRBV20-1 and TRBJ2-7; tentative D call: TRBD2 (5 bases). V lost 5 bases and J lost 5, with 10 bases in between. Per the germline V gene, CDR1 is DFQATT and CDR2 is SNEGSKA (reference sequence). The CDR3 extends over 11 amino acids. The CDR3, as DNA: TGCAGTGCTGGAGCGGTGAACGAGCAGTACTTC. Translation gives CSAGAVNEQYF.

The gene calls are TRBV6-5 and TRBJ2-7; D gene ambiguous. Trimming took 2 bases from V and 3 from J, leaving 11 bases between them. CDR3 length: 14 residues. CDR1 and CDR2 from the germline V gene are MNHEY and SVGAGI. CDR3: CASSYGGKNYEQYF. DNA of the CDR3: TGTGCCAGCAGTTACGGCGGAAAGAACTACGAGCAGTACTTC.

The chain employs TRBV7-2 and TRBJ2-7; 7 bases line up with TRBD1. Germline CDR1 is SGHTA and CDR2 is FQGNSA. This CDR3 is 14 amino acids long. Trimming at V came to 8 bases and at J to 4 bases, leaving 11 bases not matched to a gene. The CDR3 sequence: CASGPQGFFYEQYF. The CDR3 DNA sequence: TGTGCCAGCGGTCCACAGGGGTTCTTTTACGAGCAGTACTTC.

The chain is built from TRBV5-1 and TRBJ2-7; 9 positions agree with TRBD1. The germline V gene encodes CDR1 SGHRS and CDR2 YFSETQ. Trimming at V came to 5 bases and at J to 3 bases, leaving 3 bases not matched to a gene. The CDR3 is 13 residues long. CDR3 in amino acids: CASRGQGFYEQYF. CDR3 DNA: TGCGCCAGCAGGGGACAGGGTTTCTACGAGCAGTACTTC.

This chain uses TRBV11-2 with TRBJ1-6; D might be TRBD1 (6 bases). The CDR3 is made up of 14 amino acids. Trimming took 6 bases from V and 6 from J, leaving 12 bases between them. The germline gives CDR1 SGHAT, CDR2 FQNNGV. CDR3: CASSQQGFNSPLHF. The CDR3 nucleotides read TGTGCCAGCAGTCAACAGGGTTTTAATTCACCCCTCCACTTT.

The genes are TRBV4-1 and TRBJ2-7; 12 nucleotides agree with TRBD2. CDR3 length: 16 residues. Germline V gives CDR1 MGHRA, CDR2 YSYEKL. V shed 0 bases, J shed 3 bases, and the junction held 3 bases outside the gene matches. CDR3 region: CASSQDPSGRVYEQYF. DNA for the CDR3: TGCGCCAGCAGCCAAGATCCTAGCGGGAGGGTCTACGAGCAGTACTTC.

CDR3 sequence reads: CASGQGGTEAFF. For the CDR3, the DNA is TGTGCCAGTGGACAGGGCGGGACTGAAGCTTTCTTT. The chain couples TRBV12-3 or TRBV12-4 to TRBJ1-1; 8 bases fit TRBD1. CDR3 length: 12 residues. The J segment lost 5 bases and the V segment lost 9 bases, leaving 5 bases of the junction unmatched.